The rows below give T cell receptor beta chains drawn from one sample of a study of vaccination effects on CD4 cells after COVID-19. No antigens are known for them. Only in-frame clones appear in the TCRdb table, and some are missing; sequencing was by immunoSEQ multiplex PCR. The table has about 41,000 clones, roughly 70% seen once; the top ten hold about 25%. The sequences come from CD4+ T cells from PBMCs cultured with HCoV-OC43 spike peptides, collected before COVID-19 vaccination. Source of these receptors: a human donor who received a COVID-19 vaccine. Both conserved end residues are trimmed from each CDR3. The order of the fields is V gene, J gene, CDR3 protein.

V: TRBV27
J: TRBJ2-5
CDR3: ASKRGRAWETQY

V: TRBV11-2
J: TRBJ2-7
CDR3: ASSRAGGVAYEQY

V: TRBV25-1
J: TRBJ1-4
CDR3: ASSPTGPNEKLF

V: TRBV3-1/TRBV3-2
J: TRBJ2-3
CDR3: ASGSDLADTQY

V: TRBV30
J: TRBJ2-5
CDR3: AWSPGGVETQY

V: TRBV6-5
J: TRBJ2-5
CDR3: ASRPASLAQETQY

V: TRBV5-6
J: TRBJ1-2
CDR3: ASSTGTLASGYT

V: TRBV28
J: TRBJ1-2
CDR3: ASSLRGYGYT

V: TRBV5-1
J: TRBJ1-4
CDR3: ASSYQGTNEKLF

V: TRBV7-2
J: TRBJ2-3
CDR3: ASSLVEGTQY

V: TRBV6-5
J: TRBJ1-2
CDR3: ASTGLGGYT

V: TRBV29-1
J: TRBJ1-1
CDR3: SGGGRMNTEAF

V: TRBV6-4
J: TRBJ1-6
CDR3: ASRGGDSPLH

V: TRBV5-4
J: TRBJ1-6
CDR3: ASSAGRSYNSPLH

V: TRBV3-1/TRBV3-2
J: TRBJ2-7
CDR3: ASSPFDGGEQY

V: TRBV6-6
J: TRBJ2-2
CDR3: ASRPQGFLTGELF

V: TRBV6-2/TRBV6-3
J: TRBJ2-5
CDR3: ASSYVGAQETQY

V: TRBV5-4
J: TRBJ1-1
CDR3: ASSQGEQGGGTEAF

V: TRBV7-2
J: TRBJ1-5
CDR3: ASSLEAQGQQPQH

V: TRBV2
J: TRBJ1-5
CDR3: ASRSGQPQH

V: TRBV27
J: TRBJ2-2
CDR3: ASSTGFGGELF

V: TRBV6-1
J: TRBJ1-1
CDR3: ASSDPGRVQAF

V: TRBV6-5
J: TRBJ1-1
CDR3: ASSYLTEAF